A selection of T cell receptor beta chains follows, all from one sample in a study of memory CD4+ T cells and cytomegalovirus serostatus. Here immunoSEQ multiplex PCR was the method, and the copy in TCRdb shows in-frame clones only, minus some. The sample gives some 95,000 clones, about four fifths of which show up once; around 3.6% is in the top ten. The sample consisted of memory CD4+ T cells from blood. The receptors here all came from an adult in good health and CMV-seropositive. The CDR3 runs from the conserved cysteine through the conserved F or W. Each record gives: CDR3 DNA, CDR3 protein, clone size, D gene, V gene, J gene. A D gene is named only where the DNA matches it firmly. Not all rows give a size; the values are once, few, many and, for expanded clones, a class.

cdr3_nt: TGTGCCAGTAGTATGGATGGGACTAGCGGGAATTACGAGCAGTACTTC
cdr3_aa: CASSMDGTSGNYEQYF
clone_size: NA
d_call: TRBD2
v_call: TRBV19
j_call: TRBJ2-7

cdr3_nt: TGTGCCAGCAGCAAAGGGGATCCCAACTCCTACAATGAGCAGTTCTTC
cdr3_aa: CASSKGDPNSYNEQFF
clone_size: NA
d_call: NA
v_call: TRBV7-3
j_call: TRBJ2-1

cdr3_nt: TGTGCCAGCAGTTTAGGGCAGTTCTATGGCTACACCTTC
cdr3_aa: CASSLGQFYGYTF
clone_size: NA
d_call: NA
v_call: TRBV28
j_call: TRBJ1-2

cdr3_nt: TGTGCCAGCAGCTTCGAGGGGCATAACTTCCACACCTTC
cdr3_aa: CASSFEGHNFHTF
clone_size: NA
d_call: NA
v_call: TRBV5-4
j_call: TRBJ1-2

cdr3_nt: TGTGCCAGCAGTGAACGACTGCGGAGCCGGAACACCGGGGAGCTGTTTTTT
cdr3_aa: CASSERLRSRNTGELFF
clone_size: NA
d_call: NA
v_call: TRBV6-1
j_call: TRBJ2-2

cdr3_nt: TGTGCCAGCAGTGAAGGGACTAGCGGGAGAACCGGGGAGCTGTTTTTT
cdr3_aa: CASSEGTSGRTGELFF
clone_size: NA
d_call: TRBD2
v_call: TRBV6-1
j_call: TRBJ2-2

cdr3_nt: TGTGCCACCAGCAGAGCCGGGACAGCGAACACTGAAGCTTTCTTT
cdr3_aa: CATSRAGTANTEAFF
clone_size: NA
d_call: TRBD1
v_call: TRBV15
j_call: TRBJ1-1

cdr3_nt: TGTGCCAGCAGTACCGGGGCAGAAAGCTCCCTCTACGAGCAGTACTTC
cdr3_aa: CASSTGAESSLYEQYF
clone_size: NA
d_call: NA
v_call: TRBV9
j_call: TRBJ2-7

cdr3_nt: TGTGCCAGCAGTTTAGCGGGCGCCTCTGGGGCCAACGTCCTGACTTTC
cdr3_aa: CASSLAGASGANVLTF
clone_size: NA
d_call: NA
v_call: TRBV28
j_call: TRBJ2-6

cdr3_nt: TGTGCCAGCAGCCGACAGGGCTACGAGCAGTACTTC
cdr3_aa: CASSRQGYEQYF
clone_size: NA
d_call: TRBD1
v_call: TRBV7-8
j_call: TRBJ2-7

cdr3_nt: TGCGCCAGCAGCTTGGCCGGTACGGCCTCTGGCTACACCTTC
cdr3_aa: CASSLAGTASGYTF
clone_size: once
d_call: NA
v_call: TRBV5-1
j_call: TRBJ1-2

cdr3_nt: TGCGTCAGCAGCCGTGGACTAGCGGGGGAGGTAGATACGCAGTATTTT
cdr3_aa: CVSSRGLAGEVDTQYF
clone_size: NA
d_call: TRBD2
v_call: TRBV5-1
j_call: TRBJ2-3

cdr3_nt: TGCGCCAGCAGCCGCCCCGACCGGGAGCCAGGACTAGGAGGTGAGCAGTTCTTC
cdr3_aa: CASSRPDREPGLGGEQFF
clone_size: NA
d_call: TRBD2
v_call: TRBV4-1
j_call: TRBJ2-1

cdr3_nt: TGCGCCAGCAGCCAAGTAGGAGGACTAGCGGGATTCGATGAGCAGTTCTTC
cdr3_aa: CASSQVGGLAGFDEQFF
clone_size: NA
d_call: TRBD2
v_call: TRBV4-1
j_call: TRBJ2-1

cdr3_nt: TGTGCCAGCAGCCCGCCGACTAGCGGGGGGGGGAATGAGCAGTTCTTC
cdr3_aa: CASSPPTSGGGNEQFF
clone_size: NA
d_call: TRBD2
v_call: TRBV11-2
j_call: TRBJ2-1

cdr3_nt: TGCAGTGGCAGAAACTACAATGAGCAGTTCTTC
cdr3_aa: CSGRNYNEQFF
clone_size: NA
d_call: NA
v_call: TRBV20-1
j_call: TRBJ2-1

cdr3_nt: TGCGCCAGCAGCAAGTCGACAGTGAACACTGAAGCTTTCTTT
cdr3_aa: CASSKSTVNTEAFF
clone_size: NA
d_call: NA
v_call: TRBV5-1
j_call: TRBJ1-1

cdr3_nt: TGCAGTGCAAGGCCCGACTCCGAGCAGTACTTC
cdr3_aa: CSARPDSEQYF
clone_size: NA
d_call: NA
v_call: TRBV20-1
j_call: TRBJ2-7

cdr3_nt: TGTGCCAGCAGTTCCGCGGGAGGGCTGTCCAAAAACATTCAGTACTTC
cdr3_aa: CASSSAGGLSKNIQYF
clone_size: once
d_call: TRBD2
v_call: TRBV27
j_call: TRBJ2-4

cdr3_nt: TGCGCCAGCAGCTTGGATGGACTAGCAAATGAGCAGTTCTTC
cdr3_aa: CASSLDGLANEQFF
clone_size: few
d_call: TRBD2
v_call: TRBV5-1
j_call: TRBJ2-1

cdr3_nt: TGCGCCAGCAGCTTGGGCGGCGGGAGGGCCGACCGGGATACGCAGTATTTT
cdr3_aa: CASSLGGGRADRDTQYF
clone_size: NA
d_call: TRBD2
v_call: TRBV5-1
j_call: TRBJ2-3

cdr3_nt: TGTGCCAGCAGTCCTCTCCCGGAGGGCTATGAGCAGTTCTTC
cdr3_aa: CASSPLPEGYEQFF
clone_size: NA
d_call: NA
v_call: TRBV27
j_call: TRBJ2-1

cdr3_nt: TGTGCCAGCAGTGAGAGCCGGCCAGCGAACACCGGGGAGCTGTTTTTT
cdr3_aa: CASSESRPANTGELFF
clone_size: NA
d_call: NA
v_call: TRBV2
j_call: TRBJ2-2

cdr3_nt: TGTGCCAGCAGCCAACAAACAGCTCTAGCCAAAAACATTCAGTACTTC
cdr3_aa: CASSQQTALAKNIQYF
clone_size: NA
d_call: NA
v_call: TRBV7-9
j_call: TRBJ2-4

cdr3_nt: TGTGCCAGCAGTACCCCGGACGGTAGCAATCAGCCCCAGCATTTT
cdr3_aa: CASSTPDGSNQPQHF
clone_size: few
d_call: NA
v_call: TRBV28
j_call: TRBJ1-5

cdr3_nt: TGCGCCAGCAGCCCGAGGGGAAGACAGGGGAAGAGCGGGCTCACCTACGAGCAGTACTTC
cdr3_aa: CASSPRGRQGKSGLTYEQYF
clone_size: NA
d_call: TRBD1
v_call: TRBV4-1
j_call: TRBJ2-7

cdr3_nt: TGTGCCAGTAGTATAGTAGGACGAGACGCTTATGGCTACACCTTC
cdr3_aa: CASSIVGRDAYGYTF
clone_size: NA
d_call: NA
v_call: TRBV19
j_call: TRBJ1-2

cdr3_nt: TGTGCCAGCAGTTTACCGAACCAAGAGACCCAGTACTTC
cdr3_aa: CASSLPNQETQYF
clone_size: NA
d_call: NA
v_call: TRBV28
j_call: TRBJ2-5

cdr3_nt: TGCGCCAGCAGGATGCTAGCGGGGGTTGACAATGAGCAGTTCTTC
cdr3_aa: CASRMLAGVDNEQFF
clone_size: NA
d_call: TRBD2
v_call: TRBV10-2
j_call: TRBJ2-1

cdr3_nt: TGTGCCAGCAGTTCGGGACAGGGAGGGACAGATACGCAGTATTTT
cdr3_aa: CASSSGQGGTDTQYF
clone_size: NA
d_call: TRBD1
v_call: TRBV7-9
j_call: TRBJ2-3

cdr3_nt: TGCAGCGTTGACGCAGGGGGTGAGCAGTTCTTC
cdr3_aa: CSVDAGGEQFF
clone_size: NA
d_call: TRBD1
v_call: TRBV29-1
j_call: TRBJ2-1

cdr3_nt: TGCGCCAGCAGCTTGGAATGGGGGGGCGATCAGCCCCAGCATTTT
cdr3_aa: CASSLEWGGDQPQHF
clone_size: once
d_call: NA
v_call: TRBV5-1
j_call: TRBJ1-5

cdr3_nt: TGCAGCGTAGGGACAGGGGGGCTAGCGGGGACACTCAATGAGCAGTTCTTC
cdr3_aa: CSVGTGGLAGTLNEQFF
clone_size: few
d_call: TRBD1
v_call: TRBV29-1
j_call: TRBJ2-1

cdr3_nt: TGTGCCAGTAGTATCAGGGGGGGGGAGCTGTTTTTT
cdr3_aa: CASSIRGGELFF
clone_size: NA
d_call: TRBD1
v_call: TRBV19
j_call: TRBJ2-2

cdr3_nt: TGTGCCAGCAGTAGGGGGAGGCAGCCCCAGCATTTT
cdr3_aa: CASSRGRQPQHF
clone_size: NA
d_call: NA
v_call: TRBV28
j_call: TRBJ1-5

cdr3_nt: TGTGCCAGCAGCTTAGGACAGGGGGCAGGGGGCAATCAGCCCCAGCATTTT
cdr3_aa: CASSLGQGAGGNQPQHF
clone_size: NA
d_call: TRBD1
v_call: TRBV11-2
j_call: TRBJ1-5

cdr3_nt: TGCGCCAGCAGCTTACAGAGCTCTGGAAACACCATATATTTT
cdr3_aa: CASSLQSSGNTIYF
clone_size: NA
d_call: NA
v_call: TRBV5-1
j_call: TRBJ1-3

cdr3_nt: TGTGCCAGCTCACCGCTGGGACAGGGGGATACGGAGCAGTACTTC
cdr3_aa: CASSPLGQGDTEQYF
clone_size: NA
d_call: TRBD1
v_call: TRBV18
j_call: TRBJ2-7

cdr3_nt: TGTGCCAGTAGTATTTTTAGCGGGAGGCCCACCGGGGAGCTGTTTTTT
cdr3_aa: CASSIFSGRPTGELFF
clone_size: NA
d_call: TRBD2
v_call: TRBV19
j_call: TRBJ2-2

cdr3_nt: TGTGCCAGCCGCAAGTCGGGTAGCGGGATAACTCGGGAGCAGTACTTC
cdr3_aa: CASRKSGSGITREQYF
clone_size: NA
d_call: TRBD2
v_call: TRBV27
j_call: TRBJ2-7

cdr3_nt: TGTGCCAGCAGTTTACGTCTAGCGGGAGCCTTTATCTACGAGCAGTACTTC
cdr3_aa: CASSLRLAGAFIYEQYF
clone_size: once
d_call: TRBD2
v_call: TRBV27
j_call: TRBJ2-7

cdr3_nt: TGTGCCATCGGTTGGGACGACACCCCTGAAGCTTTCTTT
cdr3_aa: CAIGWDDTPEAFF
clone_size: many
d_call: NA
v_call: TRBV7-9
j_call: TRBJ1-1

cdr3_nt: TGTGCCAGCAGCTCGACGGGATACAGGGTCGGCGAGCAGTACTTC
cdr3_aa: CASSSTGYRVGEQYF
clone_size: NA
d_call: NA
v_call: TRBV7-9
j_call: TRBJ2-7

cdr3_nt: TGCGCCTGGAGTGTACTCAGTCGGACGGGTGGCTACACCTTC
cdr3_aa: CAWSVLSRTGGYTF
clone_size: NA
d_call: NA
v_call: TRBV30
j_call: TRBJ1-2

cdr3_nt: TGCAGCGTTGAAGAAGTAAGGGGTGAAGCTTTCTTT
cdr3_aa: CSVEEVRGEAFF
clone_size: NA
d_call: NA
v_call: TRBV29-1
j_call: TRBJ1-1

cdr3_nt: TGTGCCAGCATTAAACAGGGTGTTGAAGCTTTCTTT
cdr3_aa: CASIKQGVEAFF
clone_size: NA
d_call: NA
v_call: TRBV28
j_call: TRBJ1-1

cdr3_nt: TGCGCCAGCAGCTTGGGAGCGGGCCCCGAGGCTACGCAGTATTTT
cdr3_aa: CASSLGAGPEATQYF
clone_size: NA
d_call: NA
v_call: TRBV5-1
j_call: TRBJ2-3

cdr3_nt: TGTGCCTGGTCCTGGATGGGGACAGGGGGAGGGAATGGCTACACCTTC
cdr3_aa: CAWSWMGTGGGNGYTF
clone_size: NA
d_call: TRBD1
v_call: TRBV30
j_call: TRBJ1-2

cdr3_nt: TGTGCCAGCAGCTTAGGAATACAGGGGCTAGGTGAAAAACTGTTTTTT
cdr3_aa: CASSLGIQGLGEKLFF
clone_size: NA
d_call: TRBD1
v_call: TRBV7-9
j_call: TRBJ1-4

cdr3_nt: TGTGCCAGTAGTTCTGGACAGCTGGGAGCTGAAGCTTTCTTT
cdr3_aa: CASSSGQLGAEAFF
clone_size: few
d_call: NA
v_call: TRBV19
j_call: TRBJ1-1

cdr3_nt: TGTGCCAGCAGTTTACCGGGATTGGTGGGGGGGATTCAGTACTTC
cdr3_aa: CASSLPGLVGGIQYF
clone_size: NA
d_call: TRBD2
v_call: TRBV28
j_call: TRBJ2-4

cdr3_nt: TGCGCCAGCAGCCAAGCGGGGGGGATTCGGAACACCGGGGAGCTGTTTTTT
cdr3_aa: CASSQAGGIRNTGELFF
clone_size: NA
d_call: TRBD2
v_call: TRBV4-1
j_call: TRBJ2-2

cdr3_nt: TGTGCCAGCAGTGAGATCGGGAACACTGAAGCTTTCTTT
cdr3_aa: CASSEIGNTEAFF
clone_size: few
d_call: NA
v_call: TRBV25-1
j_call: TRBJ1-1

cdr3_nt: TGTGCCAGCAGAGCCCGGGGGACCCTTTTAGAAAAACTGTTTTTT
cdr3_aa: CASRARGTLLEKLFF
clone_size: NA
d_call: NA
v_call: TRBV6-5
j_call: TRBJ1-4

cdr3_nt: TGTGCCATCAGACTAGCGGTCTACAATGAGCAGTTCTTC
cdr3_aa: CAIRLAVYNEQFF
clone_size: NA
d_call: TRBD2
v_call: TRBV27
j_call: TRBJ2-1

cdr3_nt: TGTGCCAGCAGTGATGGCCCGGTGGTTCAACACGGGAGAGCTTTCTTT
cdr3_aa: CASSDGPVVQHGRAFF
clone_size: NA
d_call: NA
v_call: TRBV2
j_call: TRBJ1-1

cdr3_nt: TGTGCCAGCAGTAACCCTCCCGACACTGAAGCTTTCTTT
cdr3_aa: CASSNPPDTEAFF
clone_size: NA
d_call: NA
v_call: TRBV6-6
j_call: TRBJ1-1